This T cell receptor (beta chain) came from a study of blood T cells in healthy people across ages. Study-level points and caveats: Age advanced and TCR beta diversity per million T cells fell, roughly linearly.

About this clonotype: Its antigen is unknown.

A sample-barcoded 5' primer and a J-beta primer mix were used in a second PCR of roughly 6 to 12 cycles. TCRdb re-called the 5' RACE reads through MiXCR, storing one row per CDR3 protein. Of approximately 780,000 distinct CDR3 sequences detected, roughly 24% appear once; the ten largest clones hold around 2.9%. These data were likewise used in another study, on T cells of mothers and their children.

The receptor comes from a boy between 10 and 17 years old in good health. The sequencing sample was made of blood.

The CDR3 DNA reads as TGTGCCAGCAGTCCTCGACAGGAGGGCGTGGATGAGCAGTTCTTC. Its translation: CASSPRQEGVDEQFF. The rearrangement links TRBV12-3 or TRBV12-4 to TRBJ2-1, with D possibly being TRBD1 or TRBD2 (6 bases each). This CDR3 region has 15 residues. Trimming removed 5 bases from V and 8 bases from J, with 19 bases in between.